At least ten counts were recorded for the clone carrying this TCR beta chain. Its antigen is unknown. Germline CDR1 reads SGHTA; CDR2 reads FQGNSA. This CDR3 region has 15 residues. V dropped 2 bases and J dropped 4; count of bases not matched to a gene: 6. TCR beta CDR3 sequences were amplified from RNA transcripts. With the HTBI primer set, the TCR CDR3 went through a first round of RT-PCR. TCRdb ran MiXCR on the multiplex PCR reads and lists one entry per CDR3 protein. The sample lists 310,000 or so distinct CDR3 sequences, over 15% seen once, with 55% to 60% in the top ten. This sample is drawn from a study of T cells in Graves' hyperthyroidism and ophthalmopathy. Overall study: Peripheral blood was drawn at first diagnosis, prior to all treatment.

Fresh peripheral blood, approximately 10 ml, was the source of the PBMCs. Study conclusions and caveats: Using 13 V-J features, a model discriminated ophthalmopathy from stable hyperthyroidism.

The clonotype originates from an older woman with Graves' ophthalmopathy. The sequencing input was blood. The V gene is TRBV7-2, the J gene TRBJ2-7; TRBD1 aligns across 9 bases. This chain's CDR3 is CASSLLGQGLYEQYF. The CDR3 nucleotides are TGTGCCAGCAGCTTACTGGGACAGGGTTTATACGAGCAGTACTTC.